A single sample gave rise to the 10 T cell receptor beta chains below, sequenced in a study of chemoradiotherapy in HPV16-positive cancers (dated by TCRdb to between 2021 and 2024). Library preparation employed the immunoSEQ multiplex PCR assay. TCRdb stores this immuneACCESS table with in-frame sequences only. Part of the clones is absent; in the studies checked, under half of the shortfall reflects unresolved V genes, and no reason is known for the rest. For this sample the table gives about 1,000 clones, of which 30% to 35% were detected only once. The ten largest clones capture about a sixth of the sample. This sample was taken from a patient who underwent chemoradiotherapy. Receptor source: a human donor with HPV-associated anogenital cancer.

The chain joins TRBV2 to TRBJ2-7, with D unresolved. In germline, CDR1 is SNHLY, CDR2 FYNNEI. The CDR3 consists of 12 residues. The V end lost 6 bases, the J end lost 3 bases, and 9 bases lay between the germline ends. The CDR3 region has the DNA TGTGCCAGCAGGGCGATGATCTACGAGCAGTACTTC. Its protein product is CASRAMIYEQYF. The whole variable domain, filled in from reference TRBV2 and TRBJ2-7, reads EPEVTQTPSHQVTQMGQEVILRCVPISNHLYFYWYRQILGQKVEFLVSFYNNEISEKSEIFDDQFSVERPDGSNFTLKIRSTKLEDSAMYFCASRAMIYEQYFGPGTRLTVT.

The rearrangement links TRBV13 to TRBJ2-4; the match to TRBD2 covers 8 bases. The CDR3 contains 12 residues. Per germline, CDR1 PRHDT and CDR2 FYEKMQ (reference sequence). J lost 15 bases, V lost 5 bases, and 9 bases had no gene match. The CDR3 spells CASSASTSAPYF. DNA of the CDR3: TGTGCCAGCAGCGCGTCGACTAGCGCGCCGTACTTC.

The chain uses TRBV6-5 and TRBJ2-7; tentative D call: TRBD1 (5 bases). Germline assignment: CDR1 MNHEY and CDR2 SVGAGI. The CDR3 length is 13 residues. The ends were cut back, 2 bases at V and 2 bases at J, with 7 bases in the middle. This chain's CDR3 is CASSYGQTYEQYF. The CDR3, as DNA: TGTGCCAGCAGTTACGGACAAACCTACGAGCAGTACTTC.

The chain combines TRBV25-1 with TRBJ2-2; 8 bases map to TRBD2. CDR1 is MGHDK, CDR2 SYGVNS, per germline. Trimming cost V 8 bases and J 5 bases; bases outside gene matches: 13. This CDR3 is 16 amino acids long. CDR3 nucleotides: TGTGCCAGCCGCGAACAGGCCTCGGGAGGGACCGGGGAGCTGTTTTTT. Protein sequence: CASREQASGGTGELFF. The variable domain in full, with the rest retrieved from reference TRBV25-1 and TRBJ2-2, is EADIYQTPRYLVIGTGKKITLECSQTMGHDKMYWYQQDPGMELHLIHYSYGVNSTEKGDLSSESTVSRIRTEHFPLTLESARPSHTSQYLCASREQASGGTGELFFGEGSRLTVL.

V and J are TRBV14 and TRBJ2-6; 7 bases align to TRBD2. Losses at the gene ends were 4 bases for V and 2 bases for J; bases not matched to a gene: 5. Germline CDR1 and CDR2: SGHDN and FVKESK. The CDR3 extends over 16 amino acids. The CDR3 DNA follows: TGTGCCAGCAGCCCCCTGGGAGGGACTGGGGCCAACGTCCTGACTTTC. This sequence encodes CASSPLGGTGANVLTF.

J is TRBJ1-2 and V is TRBV27, with 7 nucleotides matching TRBD1. V lost 0 bases, J lost 2 bases, and 0 bases stayed unmatched. The CDR3 covers 14 residues. Germline-derived CDR1 and CDR2 are MNHEY and SMNVEV (reference sequence). The CDR3 coding sequence is TGTGCCAGCAGTTTATCAGGGGGCAACTATGGCTACACCTTC. Translation gives CASSLSGGNYGYTF.

The chain couples TRBV5-1 to TRBJ2-6, with D possibly called TRBD1 or TRBD2 (6 bases each). Germline lookup yields CDR1 SGHRS and CDR2 YFSETQ. CDR3 length: 16 residues. Trimming shortened V by 2 bases and J by 4 bases, and 13 bases separated the two germline ends. The DNA for the CDR3 is TGCGCCAGCAGCTTAGGGGGTCTAGCGGGGGCCAACGTCCTGACTTTC. It yields the protein CASSLGGLAGANVLTF.

The chain carries TRBV7-2 and TRBJ2-7; the D is unclear. Germline values: CDR1 SGHTA, CDR2 FQGNSA. The V and J ends lost 3 bases and 1 base respectively, with 13 bases between them. The CDR3 extends over 15 amino acids. CDR3 sequence: CASSFRATESYEQYF. In nucleotides, the CDR3 is TGTGCCAGCAGCTTTCGGGCGACGGAATCCTACGAGCAGTACTTC. Together with reference TRBV7-2 and TRBJ2-7, the CDR3 gives the full variable domain: GAGVSQSPSNKVTEKGKDVELRCDPISGHTALYWYRQSLGQGLEFLIYFQGNSAPDKSGLPSDRFSAERTGGSVSTLTIQRTQQEDSAVYLCASSFRATESYEQYFGPGTRLTVT.

The table lists this clone with a few counts. V gene TRBV5-1 combines with J gene TRBJ2-6; D tentatively reads TRBD1 or TRBD2 (6 bases each). The V gene's germline CDR1 is SGHRS and CDR2 YFSETQ. V was cut by 4 bases and J by 2 bases, with 10 bases left in between. The CDR3 spans 15 residues. CDR3 sequence: CASSLGGAGANVLTF. The CDR3 DNA reads as TGCGCCAGCAGCCTGGGGGGCGCTGGGGCCAACGTCCTGACTTTC.

V is TRBV29-1 and J is TRBJ2-5, with D uncertain. This CDR3 comprises 12 residues. Per the germline V gene, CDR1 is SQVTM and CDR2 is ANQGSEA. V was trimmed by 7 bases and J by 3 bases, leaving 12 bases between them. The CDR3 is CSAIRVEETQYF. In nucleotides, the CDR3 is TGCAGCGCCATTAGGGTCGAAGAGACCCAGTACTTC.